Described below is a single T cell receptor beta chain sequence and its context. What it binds is not known. The data were taken from a study of graft-versus-host responses after intestinal transplantation. Study-level information: Transplantation in recipients was multivisceral, liver-intestinal, or isolated intestinal. Anti-thymocyte globulin induction, then tacrolimus and steroids for about 3 years, went to all recipients. Study-wide points: Circulating GvH clones peaking coincided with falling HvG clones soon after transplant.

Some clones are missing from TCRdb's copy, which holds only in-frame ones; the method was immunoSEQ multiplex PCR. Of roughly 100,000 clones in the sample, less than 95% are singletons; the top ten hold over 0.055%. Germline CDR1 MDHEN, CDR2 SYDVKM. The V end was cut by 1 base, the J end by 0 bases, with 11 bases between. CDR3 size: 16 residues. The sequenced sample was unstimulated CD8+ T cells sorted from spleen or lymph node cells, obtained before transplant. This receptor was obtained from a human donor who was the organ donor for an intestinal transplant. The rearrangement links TRBV28 to TRBJ2-3; D ambiguous. The CDR3 here is CASSLLAGKSTDTQYF. The DNA for the CDR3 is TGTGCCAGCAGTTTATTGGCAGGAAAAAGCACAGATACGCAGTATTTT. The full variable domain, in which reference TRBV28 and TRBJ2-3 provide the parts outside the CDR3, is DVKVTQSSRYLVKRTGEKVFLECVQDMDHENMFWYRQDPGLGLRLIYFSYDVKMKEKGDIPEGYSVSREKKERFSLILESASTNQTSMYLCASSLLAGKSTDTQYFGPGTRLTVL.